This TCR beta chain was sequenced for a study of CD8+CD57+ T cells in acquired aplastic anemia. The CDR3 consists of 13 residues. Losses at the gene ends were 7 bases for V and 1 base for J; bases not matched to a gene: 1. It was patients with CD8+CD57+ cell expansion by flow cytometry who were chosen for sequencing. The template used for profiling TCR beta VDJ and CDR3 was genomic DNA. TCRdb called the reads again in MiXCR, with one record for every CDR3 protein. Among hundreds of thousands of distinct CDR3 sequences listed, around 30% were seen once. This clonotype originated in a human donor with aplastic anemia. The sequenced material came from sorted CD4+, CD8+, or CD8+CD57+ T cells (not recorded which) from PBMCs. This chain links TRBV12-3 or TRBV12-4 with TRBJ2-3; 8 positions agree with TRBD2. CDR3 sequence (DNA): TGTGCCAGCATGCGGGGGGGCACAGATACGCAGTATTTT. This codes for CASMRGGTDTQYF.